This TCR beta chain was recovered during a study of CD8 T cells in Susac syndrome. Study-level information: When blood was collected, patients with Susac syndrome were therapy-naive, were taking corticosteroids, or were receiving intravenous immunoglobulin alone.

This CDR3 contains 14 residues. The junction had 7 bases not matched to a gene; V was cut back by 4 bases and J by 11 bases. Germline values: CDR1 MNHEY, CDR2 SVGAGI. The T cells that were sequenced for TCR beta were CD8+ and CD4+ cells from blood. On this clonotype: Its cognate antigen is unknown.

Study-level results: Clonal expansion was not seen in any Susac syndrome CD4+ T cell repertoire. The TCR sequencing and HLA analysis in the study involved a relatively small number of individuals, as the study acknowledged.

RNA totalling roughly 0.5 to 1 ug underwent reverse transcription with random hexamers. TCRdb passed the immunoSEQ multiplex PCR reads through MiXCR, listing each CDR3 protein once. The table has about 180,000 distinct CDR3 sequences, 90% to 95% seen once. The origin of this receptor is a human donor with Susac syndrome. This chain links TRBV6-5 with TRBJ1-6, with 8 positions matching TRBD1. The specimen sequenced was CD4+ T cells from PBMCs. Here the CDR3 reads CASSSPGQGTPLHF. For the CDR3, the DNA is TGTGCCAGCAGTTCCCCCGGACAGGGCACACCCCTCCACTTT.